This T cell receptor beta chain was sequenced for a study of blood T cell repertoires in COVID-19. Seattle cases were enrolled at active infection and followed longitudinally. In the original workflow: Reference gene primer amplification gave nucleated cell count estimates. Only in-frame clones appear in the TCRdb table, and some are missing; sequencing was by immunoSEQ multiplex PCR. V and J calls and clone size are given by that table; D and trimming were obtained from the DNA. The sample records around 400,000 clones, about 89% being singletons. This TCR derives from an older woman with COVID-19, enrolled during active disease. The sequencing sample was made of peripheral blood.

CDR3 sequence: CASSDRGLGNYGYTF. In DNA form, the CDR3 reads TGTGCCAGCAGTGACCGGGGACTCGGGAACTATGGCTACACCTTC. V is TRBV6-4 and J is TRBJ1-2, with D possibly TRBD1 on 5 matching bases. V lost 2 bases to trimming and J lost 2 bases, with 12 bases between them. There are 15 residues in the CDR3. Germline V gene sequence: CDR1 MRHNA, CDR2 SNTAGT.